Listed below are T cell receptor beta chains from one sample, sequenced in a study of shared clonotypes between healthy human individuals. The protocol was immunoSEQ multiplex PCR, while the TCRdb copy is restricted to in-frame clones and leaves out a portion. The repertoire includes millions of clones, 85% to 95% of them detected once, and 0.1% to 0.15% sits in the top ten. Specimen: naive CD4+ T cells sorted from blood. The source is a man aged 18 to 29 in good health. CDR3s include the opening cysteine and the closing phenylalanine or tryptophan.

v_gene	j_gene	CDR3aa
TRBV7-9	TRBJ2-7	CASSFSGGEIGQYF
TRBV28	TRBJ2-7	CASSSPGHATYEQYF
TRBV30	TRBJ2-3	CAWLPPDSFFTDTQYF
TRBV29-1	TRBJ1-2	CSALTGDYGYTF
TRBV6-5	TRBJ2-7	CASSPAGDSHYEQYF
TRBV27	TRBJ2-3	CASSTSTGLLGSTDTQYF
TRBV11-3	TRBJ2-2	CASSPAGTGPGELFF
TRBV4-3	TRBJ1-1	CASSQSGVTEAFF
TRBV30	TRBJ2-3	CAFGAALPSGTQYF
TRBV2	TRBJ2-2	CASSVPGFRELFF